A selection of T cell receptor beta chains follows, all from one sample in a study of B cell selection in AIRE deficiency. The table came from immunoSEQ multiplex PCR; TCRdb's copy has only in-frame clones and leaves some out. The table has around 1,700 clones, about 85% seen once. The sequenced sample consisted of CD4+CD25+ Tregs sorted from PBMCs. The receptors were gathered from a human donor in good health. The CDR3 runs from the conserved cysteine through the conserved F or W. Each record gives: D gene, V gene, J gene, clone size, CDR3 DNA, CDR3 protein. D genes are given only for firm matches. Size is omitted from some rows. Given values are once, few, many or a class for expanded clones.

NA	TRBV6-1	TRBJ2-2	NA	TGTGCCAGCAGTGTAGGCGGGAACACCGGGGAGCTGTTTTTT	CASSVGGNTGELFF
NA	TRBV20-1	TRBJ2-1	NA	TGCAGTGCTAGAGCAGTTGGGCAGTTCTTC	CSARAVGQFF
TRBD2	TRBV7-9	TRBJ2-3	NA	TGTGCCAGCAGCAATGAGGCGGGAGGCACAGATACGCAGTATTTT	CASSNEAGGTDTQYF
NA	TRBV11-2	TRBJ2-3	NA	TGTGCCAGCAGCCTCACAGATACGCAGTATTTT	CASSLTDTQYF
NA	TRBV18	TRBJ1-1	NA	TGTGCCAGCTCATTCGACAGAAAGAACACTGAAGCTTTCTTT	CASSFDRKNTEAFF
TRBD2	TRBV10-3	TRBJ2-1	once	TGTGCCATCACCACCGGGACTAGGGGTAGTAATGAGCAGTTCTTC	CAITTGTRGSNEQFF
NA	TRBV5-1	TRBJ2-2	once	TGCGCCAGCAGCTTGGCCAGGGGGGCATCAGGCGGGGAGCTGTTTTTT	CASSLARGASGGELFF
NA	TRBV2	TRBJ2-5	NA	TGTGCCAGCGGTGAATTAAGGGAGACCCAGTACTTC	CASGELRETQYF
NA	TRBV19	TRBJ1-3	NA	TGTGCCAGTAGTCCGATCGGCCGAGGCTCTGGAAACACCATATATTTT	CASSPIGRGSGNTIYF
NA	TRBV6-5	TRBJ1-5	few	TGTGCCAGCAGTTACAGGGTCGGTCAGCCCCAGCATTTT	CASSYRVGQPQHF
NA	TRBV5-4	TRBJ1-2	NA	TGTGCCAGCAGCTTTTCGAATCTGGTTAGCGGTGGCCTCCCCTACTATGGCTACACCTTC	CASSFSNLVSGGLPYYGYTF
NA	TRBV6-1	TRBJ2-7	NA	TGTGCCAGTACCGATCCCCCCTATAGCGAGCAGTACTTC	CASTDPPYSEQYF
NA	TRBV10-3	TRBJ2-3	NA	TGTGCCATCAGTGAGGAGATCGGGATCCGGCCCGGCAGCTTCGGGGATACGCAGTATTTT	CAISEEIGIRPGSFGDTQYF
NA	TRBV9	TRBJ1-2	NA	TGTGCCAGCAGCGTAGGTTGGGAGGGCACACGCTATGGCTACACCTTC	CASSVGWEGTRYGYTF
NA	TRBV6-6	TRBJ1-1	NA	TGTGCCAGCAGTTATGCGGGGGATAACACTGAAGCTTTCTTT	CASSYAGDNTEAFF
NA	TRBV5-1	TRBJ1-1	NA	TGCGCCAGCAGTAACGGGGAAAGAAACACTGAAGCTTTCTTT	CASSNGERNTEAFF
TRBD1	TRBV27	TRBJ2-2	NA	TGTGCCAGCAGTCATGAGACAGGGGGTTTGAACACCGGGGAGCTGTTTTTT	CASSHETGGLNTGELFF
NA	TRBV11-2	TRBJ2-3	NA	TGTGCCAGCAGGTATACAGGGCCGGGCACAGATACGCAGTATTTT	CASRYTGPGTDTQYF
TRBD1	TRBV6-1	TRBJ2-7	NA	TGTGCCGCACATGCCGAGAACAGGGGGCCCGAGCAGTACTTC	CAAHAENRGPEQYF
NA	TRBV19	TRBJ2-7	NA	TGTGCCAGTAGTATGGAGGGGCAGGCGTTCGAGCAGTACTTC	CASSMEGQAFEQYF
TRBD2	TRBV7-9	TRBJ2-3	NA	TGTGCCAGCAGCTTATTTTCCGGGAGGGTCCCACCTTCCACAGATACGCAGTATTTT	CASSLFSGRVPPSTDTQYF
NA	TRBV4-1	TRBJ2-3	NA	TGCGCCAGCAGCCAAGATCTATCAGGCAAAATCACGCAGTATTTT	CASSQDLSGKITQYF
NA	TRBV4-1	TRBJ1-5	NA	TGCGCCAGCAGCCAAGAAGCGGCCCGGGCGAGCGGTCAGCCCCAGCATTTT	CASSQEAARASGQPQHF
TRBD2	TRBV11-1	TRBJ2-3	NA	TGTGCCAGCAGCTTAGTGGGCGGGAGCAGCACAGATACGCAGTATTTT	CASSLVGGSSTDTQYF
NA	TRBV2	TRBJ2-3	NA	TGTGCCAGCAGTGATTGGCAGGGAAGTACAGATACGCAGTATTTT	CASSDWQGSTDTQYF
NA	TRBV5-4	TRBJ2-5	NA	TGTGCCAGCAGCTTACCCGGACCGTATCAACAAGAGACCCAGTACTTC	CASSLPGPYQQETQYF
TRBD2	TRBV9	TRBJ2-3	NA	TGTGCCAGCAGCGTGGGGGCGGGAGGGGTTCTTAGCACAGATACGCAGTATTTT	CASSVGAGGVLSTDTQYF
TRBD1	TRBV7-9	TRBJ2-7	few	TGTGCCAGCAGCTCCCCGGGACAGGGGCGGACTCGAGGCGAGCAGTACTTC	CASSSPGQGRTRGEQYF
NA	TRBV6-4	TRBJ2-2	NA	TGTGCCAGCAGTGCACAGGGAACCGGGGAGCTGTTTTTT	CASSAQGTGELFF
NA	TRBV27	TRBJ1-2	NA	TGTGCCAGCCGATCGGGGACCTGGCCTAACTATGGCTACACCTTC	CASRSGTWPNYGYTF